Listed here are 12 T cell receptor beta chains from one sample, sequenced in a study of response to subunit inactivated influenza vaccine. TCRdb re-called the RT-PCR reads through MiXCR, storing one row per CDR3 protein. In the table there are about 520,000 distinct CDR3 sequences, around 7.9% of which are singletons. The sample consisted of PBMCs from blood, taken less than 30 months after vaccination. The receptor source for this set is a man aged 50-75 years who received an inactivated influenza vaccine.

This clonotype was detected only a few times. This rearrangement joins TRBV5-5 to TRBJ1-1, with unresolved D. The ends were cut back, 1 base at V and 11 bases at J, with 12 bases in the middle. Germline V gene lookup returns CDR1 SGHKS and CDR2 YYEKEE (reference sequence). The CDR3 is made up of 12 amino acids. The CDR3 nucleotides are TGTGCCAGCAGCTTGTATGTTTTTGAGGCTTTCTTT. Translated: CASSLYVFEAFF.

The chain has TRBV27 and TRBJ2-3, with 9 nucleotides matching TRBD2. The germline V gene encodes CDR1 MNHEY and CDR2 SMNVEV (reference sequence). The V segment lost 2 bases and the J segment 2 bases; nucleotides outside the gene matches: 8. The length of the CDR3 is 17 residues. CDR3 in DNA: TGTGCCAGCAGTTTAAAGGCTAGCGGGGCCTACACAGATACGCAGTATTTT. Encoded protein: CASSLKASGAYTDTQYF.

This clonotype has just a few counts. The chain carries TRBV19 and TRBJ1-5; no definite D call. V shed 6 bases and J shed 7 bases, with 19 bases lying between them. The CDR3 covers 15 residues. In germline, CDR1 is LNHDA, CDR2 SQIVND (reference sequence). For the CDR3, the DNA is TGTGCCAGTAGCTACCTGGGTCCGACCAGCCAGCCCCAGCATTTT. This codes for CASSYLGPTSQPQHF.

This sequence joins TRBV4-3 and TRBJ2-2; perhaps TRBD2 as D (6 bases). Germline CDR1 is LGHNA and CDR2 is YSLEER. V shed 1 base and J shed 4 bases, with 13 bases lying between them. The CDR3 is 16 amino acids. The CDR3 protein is CASSQVGGGATGELFF. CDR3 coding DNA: TGCGCCAGCAGCCAAGTGGGAGGTGGGGCCACCGGGGAGCTGTTTTTT.

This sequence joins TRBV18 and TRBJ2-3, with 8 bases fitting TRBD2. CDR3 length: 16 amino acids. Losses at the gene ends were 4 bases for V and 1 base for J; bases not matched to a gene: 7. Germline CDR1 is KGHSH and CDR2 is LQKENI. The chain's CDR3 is CASSRRKLAGTDTQYF. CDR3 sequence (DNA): TGTGCCAGCTCACGCCGTAAACTAGCGGGCACAGATACGCAGTATTTT.

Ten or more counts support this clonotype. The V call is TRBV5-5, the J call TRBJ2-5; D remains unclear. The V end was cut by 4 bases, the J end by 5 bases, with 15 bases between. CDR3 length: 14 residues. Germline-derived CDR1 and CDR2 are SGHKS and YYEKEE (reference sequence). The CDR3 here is CASSPRWKGETQYF. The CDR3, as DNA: TGTGCCAGCAGCCCCCGGTGGAAAGGGGAGACCCAGTACTTC.

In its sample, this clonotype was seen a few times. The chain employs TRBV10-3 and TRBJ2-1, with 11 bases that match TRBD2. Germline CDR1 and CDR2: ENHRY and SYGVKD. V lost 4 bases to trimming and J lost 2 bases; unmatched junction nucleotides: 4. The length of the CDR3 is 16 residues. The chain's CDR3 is CAISALAGATYNEQFF. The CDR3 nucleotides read TGTGCCATCAGTGCACTAGCGGGAGCAACCTACAATGAGCAGTTCTTC.

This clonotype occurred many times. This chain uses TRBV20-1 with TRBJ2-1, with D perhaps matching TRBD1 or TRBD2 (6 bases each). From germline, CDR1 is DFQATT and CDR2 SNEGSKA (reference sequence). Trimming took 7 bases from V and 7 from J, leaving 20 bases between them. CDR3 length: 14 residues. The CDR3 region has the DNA TGCAGTGGGTCTGGGGGCCTAGCGAGTAATGAGCAGTTCTTC. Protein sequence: CSGSGGLASNEQFF.

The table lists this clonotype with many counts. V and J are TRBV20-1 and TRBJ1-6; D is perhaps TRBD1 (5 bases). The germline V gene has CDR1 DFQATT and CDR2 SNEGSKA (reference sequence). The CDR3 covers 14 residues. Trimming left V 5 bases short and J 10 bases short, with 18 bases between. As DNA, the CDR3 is TGCAGTGCTCCTGGGGCTCATTCGGGATCACCCCTCCACTTT. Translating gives CSAPGAHSGSPLHF.

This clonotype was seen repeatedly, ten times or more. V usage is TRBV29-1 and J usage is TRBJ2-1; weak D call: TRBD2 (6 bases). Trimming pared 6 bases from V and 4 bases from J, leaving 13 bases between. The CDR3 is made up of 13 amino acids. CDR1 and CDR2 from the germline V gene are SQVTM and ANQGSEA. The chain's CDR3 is CSVGGGGYNEQFF. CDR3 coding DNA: TGCAGCGTGGGTGGGGGAGGTTACAATGAGCAGTTCTTC.

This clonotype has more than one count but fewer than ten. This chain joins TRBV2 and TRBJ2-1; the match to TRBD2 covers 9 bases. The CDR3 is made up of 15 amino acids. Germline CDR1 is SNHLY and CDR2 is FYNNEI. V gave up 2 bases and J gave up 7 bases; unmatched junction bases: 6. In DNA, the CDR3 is TGTGCCAGCAGTGAAAGGGCGGGGGGGTCGAATGAGCAGTTCTTC. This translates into CASSERAGGSNEQFF.

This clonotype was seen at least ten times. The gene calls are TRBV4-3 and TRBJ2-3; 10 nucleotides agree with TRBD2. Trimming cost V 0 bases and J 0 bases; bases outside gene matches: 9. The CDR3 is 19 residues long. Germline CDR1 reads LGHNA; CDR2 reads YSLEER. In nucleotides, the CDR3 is TGCGCCAGCAGCCAAGACTTGTACCGAGCGGGAGGGAGCACAGATACGCAGTATTTT. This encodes CASSQDLYRAGGSTDTQYF.